This T cell receptor (beta chain) was profiled in a study of monozygotic twins with inflammatory bowel disease. Study conclusions and caveats: People with IBD had fewer clonotypes in common with others than healthy twins did, especially with disease activity.

The CDR3 is 15 residues long. Per the germline V gene, CDR1 is SGHRS and CDR2 is YFSETQ. The blood volume drawn from each donor was 2 to 3 ml. Template switching incorporated UMIs with a 6-nucleotide sample barcode. Nested amplification of TCRalpha and TCRbeta cDNA involved two PCRs of approximately 16 and 10 cycles. TCRdb re-called the 5' RACE reads and shows each CDR3 protein once, DNA omitted. The sample table includes about 440,000 distinct CDR3 sequences. With respect to this clonotype: The antigen is undetermined.

Material for sequencing was blood. The clonotype originates from a human donor with ulcerative colitis or Crohn's disease, or a healthy co-twin of an affected twin (not recorded which). The chain uses TRBV5-1 and TRBJ1-1. The CDR3 sequence: CASSLEAGMNTEAFF.